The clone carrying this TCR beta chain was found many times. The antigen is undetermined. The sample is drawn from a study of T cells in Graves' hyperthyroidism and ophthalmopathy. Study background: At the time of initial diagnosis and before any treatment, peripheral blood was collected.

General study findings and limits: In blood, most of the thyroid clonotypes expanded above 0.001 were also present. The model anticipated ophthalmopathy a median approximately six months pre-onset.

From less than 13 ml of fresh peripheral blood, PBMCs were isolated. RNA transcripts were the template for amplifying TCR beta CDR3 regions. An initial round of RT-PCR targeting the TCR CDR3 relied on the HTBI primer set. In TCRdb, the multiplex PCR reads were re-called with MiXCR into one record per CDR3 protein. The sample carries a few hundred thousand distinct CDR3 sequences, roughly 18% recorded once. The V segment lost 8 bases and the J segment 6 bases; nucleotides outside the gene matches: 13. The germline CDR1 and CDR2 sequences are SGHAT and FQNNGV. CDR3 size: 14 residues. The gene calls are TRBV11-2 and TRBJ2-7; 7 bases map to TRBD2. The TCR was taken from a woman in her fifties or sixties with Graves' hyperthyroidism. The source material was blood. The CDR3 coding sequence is TGTGCCAGCTCCTGGGGAGGGGTTGAGTCCGAGCAGTACGTC. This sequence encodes CASSWGGVESEQYV.